Here is one T cell receptor (beta chain) with its context. Antigen: not known. This sample was included in a study of OX40 agonist ivuxolimab in advanced cancers. The table came from immunoSEQ multiplex PCR; TCRdb's copy has only in-frame clones and leaves some out. The sample lists some 150,000 clones, under 95% occurring once. The V and J ends lost 4 bases and 6 bases, in that order; junction bases with no gene match: 4. The CDR3 has 15 amino acids. Germline CDR1 reads MGHDK; CDR2 reads SYGVNS. General study points: It was not determined which antigens were specifically recognized by the peripheral T cells that had undergone clonal expansion.

The sequencing used CD4+ or CD8+ T cells sorted from blood, collected in a trial of the OX40 agonist ivuxolimab. The clonotype comes from an adult with an advanced solid tumor such as melanoma, head and neck, liver or kidney cancer. The chain joins TRBV25-1 to TRBJ2-1; 12 bases fit TRBD1. The CDR3 sequence: CASSVPGQGANEQFF. CDR3 sequence (DNA): TGTGCCAGCAGTGTACCGGGACAGGGGGCCAATGAGCAGTTCTTC.